The clone carrying this T cell receptor beta chain is a singleton in its sample. The data belong to a study of T cell responses to AZD1222 COVID-19 vaccine. Measured with immunoSEQ multiplex PCR; TCRdb has only the in-frame clones, and not every one. The sample contains tens of thousands of clones, approximately 90% of which appear only once. Germline CDR1 reads SGHVS; CDR2 reads FNYEAQ. The CDR3 covers 16 residues. V lost 5 bases and J lost 0; bases outside the gene matches: 8. The origin of this receptor is an adult in good health. Specimen: peripheral blood, collected on day 0 of AZD1222 vaccination. The chain employs TRBV7-6 and TRBJ1-1; 8 bases map to TRBD1. As DNA, the CDR3 is TGTGCCAGCAGCCGATCGGGACAGGCCTTGAACACTGAAGCTTTCTTT. It codes for CASSRSGQALNTEAFF.